Shown below are 10 T cell receptor beta chains from a single sample sequenced in a study of cytomegalovirus exposure and HLA in healthy donors. The PCR employed 60 Vbeta primers together with 13 Jbeta primers. Clones were sequenced by immunoSEQ multiplex PCR, and TCRdb holds only the in-frame ones, with some missing. Counted here are some 180,000 clones, over 80% occurring once; the ten biggest clones make up more than 1.5%. The sequenced material came from PBMCs. These receptors were taken from a man between 35 and 55 years old in good health and CMV-seronegative.

The genes are TRBV11-2 and TRBJ2-5, with D tentatively TRBD2 (6 bases). The germline V gene encodes CDR1 SGHAT and CDR2 FQNNGV. The length of the CDR3 is 15 residues. With 5 bases removed from V and 4 bases from J, the gap between germline ends came to 17 bases. In DNA, the CDR3 is TGTGCCAGCAGCCTAGCACCACTAGCTGGAGAGACCCAGTACTTC. It codes for CASSLAPLAGETQYF.

The V and J genes are TRBV25-1 and TRBJ2-1; TRBD2 aligns across 9 bases. The CDR3 length is 15 residues. The trim removed 4 bases at V and 3 bases at J, leaving 4 bases unmatched. Germline V gives CDR1 MGHDK, CDR2 SYGVNS. The CDR3: CASSAIAGDYNEQFF. In DNA, the CDR3 is TGTGCCAGCAGTGCAATAGCGGGGGACTACAATGAGCAGTTCTTC. The complete variable domain, with remaining parts taken from reference TRBV25-1 and TRBJ2-1, reads EADIYQTPRYLVIGTGKKITLECSQTMGHDKMYWYQQDPGMELHLIHYSYGVNSTEKGDLSSESTVSRIRTEHFPLTLESARPSHTSQYLCASSAIAGDYNEQFFGPGTRLTVL.

The chain combines TRBV7-9 with TRBJ2-3, with 12 nucleotides matching TRBD2. The CDR3 spans 16 residues. Germline lookup yields CDR1 SEHNR and CDR2 FQNEAQ (reference sequence). V gave up 4 bases and J gave up 5 bases; unmatched junction bases: 7. CDR3 in DNA: TGTGCCAGCAGCTCGACTAGCGGGAGACCCGAAGATACGCAGTATTTT. Its protein product is CASSSTSGRPEDTQYF.

V usage is TRBV2 and J usage is TRBJ1-5; D is unresolved. The germline CDR1 and CDR2 sequences are SNHLY and FYNNEI. V lost 4 bases and J lost 2, with 12 bases in between. This CDR3 has 15 amino acids. CDR3 amino acids: CASSAVRAGNQPQHF. DNA of the CDR3: TGTGCCAGCAGTGCCGTGCGAGCGGGCAATCAGCCCCAGCATTTT. Full variable domain (remainder filled in from reference TRBV2 and TRBJ1-5): EPEVTQTPSHQVTQMGQEVILRCVPISNHLYFYWYRQILGQKVEFLVSFYNNEISEKSEIFDDQFSVERPDGSNFTLKIRSTKLEDSAMYFCASSAVRAGNQPQHFGDGTRLSIL.

CDR3 in amino acids: CASSKGGSGRSYEQYF. CDR3 in DNA: TGTGCCAGCAGCAAAGGTGGTAGCGGGAGGTCCTACGAGCAGTACTTC. The J gene is TRBJ2-7, the V gene TRBV5-4; 10 bases map to TRBD2. This CDR3 has 16 amino acids. The ends lost 4 bases at V and 1 base at J; junction bases unmatched: 8. Germline V gene lookup returns CDR1 SGHNT and CDR2 YYREEE (reference sequence).

This rearrangement joins TRBV11-3 to TRBJ2-7, with a possible D match to TRBD2 (5 bases). There are 13 residues in the CDR3. Trimming left V 2 bases short and J 6 bases short, with 11 bases between. Per germline, CDR1 SGHNT and CDR2 YENEEA. The CDR3 spells CASSLRDYGEQYF. CDR3 sequence (DNA): TGTGCCAGCAGCTTACGGGATTATGGCGAGCAGTACTTC.

This clone came up a few times. The chain links TRBV4-3 to TRBJ2-7; 9 bases fit TRBD1. Looked up from germline, CDR1 is LGHNA and CDR2 is YSLEER. Trimming removed 0 bases from V and 2 bases from J; junction bases left unmatched: 5. The CDR3 is 16 residues long. Here the CDR3 DNA reads TGCGCCAGCAGCCAAGATTGGAGGACAGGGGCCTACGAGCAGTACTTC. It encodes CASSQDWRTGAYEQYF.

The chain is built from TRBV28 and TRBJ1-4; tentatively, D is TRBD1 (6 bases). CDR3 length: 16 amino acids. Trimming left V 4 bases short and J 5 bases short, with 17 bases between. Germline CDR1 is MDHEN and CDR2 is SYDVKM. Written as DNA, the CDR3 is TGTGCCAGCAGTTCCCCTTCCAGGGGAACGAATGAAAAACTGTTTTTT. Translating it yields CASSSPSRGTNEKLFF.

CDR3 loop: CASSFHRLGPSGNTIYF. CDR3 in DNA: TGTGCCAGCAGCTTCCACCGCCTGGGGCCGTCTGGAAACACCATATATTTT. The chain links TRBV7-9 to TRBJ1-3, with D possibly TRBD1 on 5 matching bases. Germline V gene lookup returns CDR1 SEHNR and CDR2 FQNEAQ (reference sequence). The V end lost 3 bases, the J end lost 1 base, and 16 bases lay between the germline ends. CDR3 length: 17 amino acids.

This sequence joins TRBV28 and TRBJ2-2, with D maybe TRBD1 (6 bases). The CDR3 has 15 residues. CDR1 is MDHEN and CDR2 is SYDVKM in the germline V gene. The V gene lost 2 bases and the J gene lost 6 bases, with 13 bases spanning the gap. CDR3 in DNA: TGTGCCAGCAGTTTACCCGGGACATTGGCCGGGGAGCTGTTTTTT. It codes for CASSLPGTLAGELFF.